What follows describes a single T cell receptor (beta chain). Its antigen is as yet unknown. Regulatory T cells were sorted as CD4+CD25hiCD127low/negative cells. Healthy unrelated donors supplied the control samples. The data were produced by immunoSEQ multiplex PCR, yet TCRdb's version contains in-frame clones alone and is incomplete. Among approximately 26,000 clones listed, approximately 90% were seen once. Trimming took off 11 bases at V and 5 bases at J, with 15 bases between the two ends. The germline V gene has CDR1 LNHDA and CDR2 SQIVND (reference sequence). This CDR3 region has 12 residues. This sample is part of a study of B cell selection in AIRE deficiency. Findings and caveats of the study: Patient Tconv and Treg cells showed healthy-like TCRBV usage, CDR3 length, diversity. Shorter CDR3s marked shared Treg sequences, biased toward few non-templated insertions. TCRbeta-only data showed around 39% of shared healthy Treg sequences in healthy Tconv.

The V and J genes are TRBV19 and TRBJ1-1, with unresolved D. The TCR originated in a human donor in good health. The sequenced sample was CD4+CD25+ Tregs sorted from PBMCs. This CDR3 is CASSAVRTEAFF. The CDR3 DNA sequence: TGTGCCTCCAGTGCCGTGCGGACTGAAGCTTTCTTT.